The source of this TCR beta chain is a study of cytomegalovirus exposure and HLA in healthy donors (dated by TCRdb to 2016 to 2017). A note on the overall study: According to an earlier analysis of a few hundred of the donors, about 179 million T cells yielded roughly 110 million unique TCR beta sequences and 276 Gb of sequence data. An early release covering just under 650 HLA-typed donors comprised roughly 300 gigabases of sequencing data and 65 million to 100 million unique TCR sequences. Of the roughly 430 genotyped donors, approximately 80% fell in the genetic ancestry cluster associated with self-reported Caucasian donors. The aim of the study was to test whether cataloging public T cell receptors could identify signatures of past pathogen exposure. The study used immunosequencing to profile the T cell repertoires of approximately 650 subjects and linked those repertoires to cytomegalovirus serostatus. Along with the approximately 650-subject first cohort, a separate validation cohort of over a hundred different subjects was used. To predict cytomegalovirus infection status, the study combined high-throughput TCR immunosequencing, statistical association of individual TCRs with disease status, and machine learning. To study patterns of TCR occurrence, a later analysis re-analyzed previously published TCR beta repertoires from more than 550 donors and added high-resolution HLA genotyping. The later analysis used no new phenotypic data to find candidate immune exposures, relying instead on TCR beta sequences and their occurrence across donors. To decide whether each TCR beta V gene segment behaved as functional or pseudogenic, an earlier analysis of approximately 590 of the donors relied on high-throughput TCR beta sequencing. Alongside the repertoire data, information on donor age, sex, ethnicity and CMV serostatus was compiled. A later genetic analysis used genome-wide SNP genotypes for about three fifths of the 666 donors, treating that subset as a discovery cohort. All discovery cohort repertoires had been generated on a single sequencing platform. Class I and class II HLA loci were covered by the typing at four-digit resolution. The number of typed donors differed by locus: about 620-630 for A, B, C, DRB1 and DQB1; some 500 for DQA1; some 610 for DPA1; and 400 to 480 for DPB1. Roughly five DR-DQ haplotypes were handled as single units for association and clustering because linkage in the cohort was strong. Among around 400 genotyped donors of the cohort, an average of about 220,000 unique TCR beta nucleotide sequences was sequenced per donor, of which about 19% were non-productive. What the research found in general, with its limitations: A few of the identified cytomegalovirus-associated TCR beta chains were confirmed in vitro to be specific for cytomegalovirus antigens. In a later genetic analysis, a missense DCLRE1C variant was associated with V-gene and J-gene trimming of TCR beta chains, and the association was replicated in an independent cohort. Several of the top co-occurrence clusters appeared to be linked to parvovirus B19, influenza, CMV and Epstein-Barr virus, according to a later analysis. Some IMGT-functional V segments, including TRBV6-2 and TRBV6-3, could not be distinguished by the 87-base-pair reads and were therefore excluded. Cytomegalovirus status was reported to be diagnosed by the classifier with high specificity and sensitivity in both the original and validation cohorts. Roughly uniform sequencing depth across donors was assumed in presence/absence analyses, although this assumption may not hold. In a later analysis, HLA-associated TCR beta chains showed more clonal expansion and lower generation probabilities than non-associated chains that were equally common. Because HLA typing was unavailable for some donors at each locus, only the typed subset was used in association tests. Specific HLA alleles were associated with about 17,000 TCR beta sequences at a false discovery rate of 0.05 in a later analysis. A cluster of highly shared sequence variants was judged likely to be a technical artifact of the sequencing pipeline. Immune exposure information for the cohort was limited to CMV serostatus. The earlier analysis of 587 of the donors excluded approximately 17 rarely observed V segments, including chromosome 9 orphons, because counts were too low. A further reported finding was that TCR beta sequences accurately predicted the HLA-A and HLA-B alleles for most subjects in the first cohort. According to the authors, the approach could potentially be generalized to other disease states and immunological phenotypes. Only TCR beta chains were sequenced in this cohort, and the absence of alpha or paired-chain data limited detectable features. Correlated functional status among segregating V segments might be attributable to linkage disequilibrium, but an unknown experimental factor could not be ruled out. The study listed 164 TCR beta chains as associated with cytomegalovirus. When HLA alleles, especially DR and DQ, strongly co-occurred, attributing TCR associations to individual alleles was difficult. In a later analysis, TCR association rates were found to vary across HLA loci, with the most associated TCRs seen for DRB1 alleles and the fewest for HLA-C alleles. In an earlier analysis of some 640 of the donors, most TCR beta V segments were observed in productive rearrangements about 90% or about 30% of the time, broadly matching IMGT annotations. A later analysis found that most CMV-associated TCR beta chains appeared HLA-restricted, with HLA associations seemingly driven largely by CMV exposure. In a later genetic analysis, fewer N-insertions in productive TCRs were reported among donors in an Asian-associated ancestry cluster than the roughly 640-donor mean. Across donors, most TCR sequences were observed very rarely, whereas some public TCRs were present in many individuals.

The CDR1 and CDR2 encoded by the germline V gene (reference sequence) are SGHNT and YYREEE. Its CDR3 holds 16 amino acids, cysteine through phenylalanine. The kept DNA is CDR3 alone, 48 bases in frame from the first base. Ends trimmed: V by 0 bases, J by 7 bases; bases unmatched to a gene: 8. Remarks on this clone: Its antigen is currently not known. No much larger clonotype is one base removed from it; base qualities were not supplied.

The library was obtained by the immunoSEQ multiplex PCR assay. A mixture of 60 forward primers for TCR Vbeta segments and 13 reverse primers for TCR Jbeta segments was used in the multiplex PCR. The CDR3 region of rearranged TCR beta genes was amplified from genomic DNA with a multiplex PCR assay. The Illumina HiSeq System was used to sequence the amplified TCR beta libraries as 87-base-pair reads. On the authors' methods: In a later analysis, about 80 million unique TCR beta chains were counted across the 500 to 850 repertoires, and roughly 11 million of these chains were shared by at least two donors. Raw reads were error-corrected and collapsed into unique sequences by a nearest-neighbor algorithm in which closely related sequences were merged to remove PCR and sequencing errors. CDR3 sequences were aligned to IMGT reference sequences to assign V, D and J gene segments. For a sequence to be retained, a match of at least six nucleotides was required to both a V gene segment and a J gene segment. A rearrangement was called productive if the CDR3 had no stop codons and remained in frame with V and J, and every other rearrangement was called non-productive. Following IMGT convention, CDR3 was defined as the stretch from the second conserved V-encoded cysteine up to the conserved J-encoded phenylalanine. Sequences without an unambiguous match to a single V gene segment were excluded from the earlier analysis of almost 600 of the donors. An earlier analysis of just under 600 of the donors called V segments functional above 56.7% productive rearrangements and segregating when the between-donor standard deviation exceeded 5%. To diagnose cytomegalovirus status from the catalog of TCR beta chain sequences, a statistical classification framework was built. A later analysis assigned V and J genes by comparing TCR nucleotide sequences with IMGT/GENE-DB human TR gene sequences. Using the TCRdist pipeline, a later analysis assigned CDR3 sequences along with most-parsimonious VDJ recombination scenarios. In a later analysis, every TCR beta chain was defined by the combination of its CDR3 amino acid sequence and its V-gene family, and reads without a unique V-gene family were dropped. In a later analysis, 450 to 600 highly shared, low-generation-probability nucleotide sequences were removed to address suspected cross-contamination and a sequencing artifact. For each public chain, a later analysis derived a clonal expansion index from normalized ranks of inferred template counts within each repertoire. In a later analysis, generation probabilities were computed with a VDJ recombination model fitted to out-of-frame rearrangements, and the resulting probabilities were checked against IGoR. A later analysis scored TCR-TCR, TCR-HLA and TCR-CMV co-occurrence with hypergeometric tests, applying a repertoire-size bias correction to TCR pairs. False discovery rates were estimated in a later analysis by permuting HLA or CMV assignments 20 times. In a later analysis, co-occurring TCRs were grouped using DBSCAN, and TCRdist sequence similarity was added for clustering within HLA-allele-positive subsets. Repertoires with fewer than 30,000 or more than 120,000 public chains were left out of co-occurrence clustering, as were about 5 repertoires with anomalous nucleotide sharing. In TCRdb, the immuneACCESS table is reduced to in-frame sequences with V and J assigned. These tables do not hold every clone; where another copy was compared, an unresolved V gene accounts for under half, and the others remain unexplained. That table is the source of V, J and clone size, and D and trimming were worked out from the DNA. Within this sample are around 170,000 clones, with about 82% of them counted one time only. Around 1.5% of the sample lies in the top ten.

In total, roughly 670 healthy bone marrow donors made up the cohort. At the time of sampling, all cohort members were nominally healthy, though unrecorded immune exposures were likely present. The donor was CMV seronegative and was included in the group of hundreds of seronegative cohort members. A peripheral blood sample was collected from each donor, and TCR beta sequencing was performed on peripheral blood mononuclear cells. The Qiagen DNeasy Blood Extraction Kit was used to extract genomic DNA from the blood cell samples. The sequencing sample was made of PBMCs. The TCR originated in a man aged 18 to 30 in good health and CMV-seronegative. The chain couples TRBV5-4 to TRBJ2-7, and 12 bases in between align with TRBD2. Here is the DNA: TGTGCCAGCAGCTTGGCCGGACTAGCGGGAAACTGGGAGCAGTACTTC. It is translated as CASSLAGLAGNWEQYF.